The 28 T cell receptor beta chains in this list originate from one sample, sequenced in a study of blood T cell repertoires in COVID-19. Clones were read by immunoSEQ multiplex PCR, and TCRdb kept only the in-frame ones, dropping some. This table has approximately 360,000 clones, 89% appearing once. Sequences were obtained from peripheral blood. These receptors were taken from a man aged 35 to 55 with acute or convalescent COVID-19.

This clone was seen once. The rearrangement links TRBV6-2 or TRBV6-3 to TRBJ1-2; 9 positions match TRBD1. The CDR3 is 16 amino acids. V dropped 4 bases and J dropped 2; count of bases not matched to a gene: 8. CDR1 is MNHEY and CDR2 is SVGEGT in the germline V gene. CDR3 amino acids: CASSSGDRDRNYGYTF. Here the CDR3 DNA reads TGTGCCAGCAGTTCAGGGGACAGGGACCGAAACTATGGCTACACCTTC.

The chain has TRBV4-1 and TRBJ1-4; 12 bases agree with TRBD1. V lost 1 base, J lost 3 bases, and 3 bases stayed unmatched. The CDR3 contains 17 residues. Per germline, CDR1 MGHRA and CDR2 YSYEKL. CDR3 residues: CASSQGDRGLANEKLFF. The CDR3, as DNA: TGCGCCAGCAGCCAAGGGGACAGGGGGCTTGCTAATGAAAAACTGTTTTTT.

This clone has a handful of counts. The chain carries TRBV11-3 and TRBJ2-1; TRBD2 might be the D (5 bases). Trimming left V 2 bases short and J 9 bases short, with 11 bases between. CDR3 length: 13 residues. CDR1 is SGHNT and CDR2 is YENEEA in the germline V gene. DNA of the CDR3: TGTGCCAGCAGCTTAAGCGGTTTTGGTGAGCAGTTCTTC. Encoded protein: CASSLSGFGEQFF.

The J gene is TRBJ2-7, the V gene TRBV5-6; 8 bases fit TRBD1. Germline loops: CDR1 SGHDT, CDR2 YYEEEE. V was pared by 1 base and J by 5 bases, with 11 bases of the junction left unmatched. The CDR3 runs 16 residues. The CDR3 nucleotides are TGTGCCAGCAGCTTGCTATATCAGGGGGCGCCCAACGAGCAGTACTTC. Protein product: CASSLLYQGAPNEQYF.

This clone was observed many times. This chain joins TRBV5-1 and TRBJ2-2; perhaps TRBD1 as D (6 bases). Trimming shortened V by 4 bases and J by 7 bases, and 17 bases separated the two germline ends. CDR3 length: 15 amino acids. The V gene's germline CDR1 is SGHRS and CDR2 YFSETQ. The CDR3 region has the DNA TGCGCCAGCAGCCTACAGGGCTCAGAACACGGGGAGCTGTTTTTT. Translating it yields CASSLQGSEHGELFF. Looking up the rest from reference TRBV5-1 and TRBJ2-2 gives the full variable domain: KAGVTQTPRYLIKTRGQQVTLSCSPISGHRSVSWYQQTPGQGLQFLFEYFSETQRNKGNFPGRFSGRQFSNSRSEMNVSTLELGDSALYLCASSLQGSEHGELFFGEGSRLTVL.

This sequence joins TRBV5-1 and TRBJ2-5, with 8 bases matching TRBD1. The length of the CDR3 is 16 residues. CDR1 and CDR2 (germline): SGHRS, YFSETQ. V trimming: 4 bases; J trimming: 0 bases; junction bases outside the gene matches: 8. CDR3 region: CASSHPDRGHQETQYF. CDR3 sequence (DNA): TGCGCCAGCAGCCACCCCGACAGGGGACACCAAGAGACCCAGTACTTC.

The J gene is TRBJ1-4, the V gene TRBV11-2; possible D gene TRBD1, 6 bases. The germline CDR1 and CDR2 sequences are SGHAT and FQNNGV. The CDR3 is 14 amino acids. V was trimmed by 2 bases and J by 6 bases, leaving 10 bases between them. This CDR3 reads CASSLRGAHEKLFF. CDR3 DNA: TGTGCCAGCAGCTTACGGGGGGCTCATGAAAAACTGTTTTTT.

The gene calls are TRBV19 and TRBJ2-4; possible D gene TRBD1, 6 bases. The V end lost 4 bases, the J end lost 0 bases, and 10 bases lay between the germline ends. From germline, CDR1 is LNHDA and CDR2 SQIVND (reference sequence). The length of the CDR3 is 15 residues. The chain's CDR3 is CASSNRELAKNIQYF. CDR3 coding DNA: TGTGCCAGTAGTAACAGGGAACTAGCCAAAAACATTCAGTACTTC.

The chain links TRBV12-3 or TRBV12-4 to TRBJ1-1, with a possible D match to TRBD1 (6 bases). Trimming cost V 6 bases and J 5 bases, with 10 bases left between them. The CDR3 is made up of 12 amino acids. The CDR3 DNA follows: TGTGCCAGCAGCCTAGACAGGACTGAAGCTTTCTTT. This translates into CASSLDRTEAFF.

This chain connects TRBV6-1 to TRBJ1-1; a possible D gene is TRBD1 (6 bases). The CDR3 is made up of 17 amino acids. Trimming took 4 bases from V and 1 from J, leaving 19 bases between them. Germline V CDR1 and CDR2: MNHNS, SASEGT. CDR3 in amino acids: CASSVYLRTDKNTEAFF. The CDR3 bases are TGTGCCAGCAGTGTCTATCTGAGGACAGACAAGAACACTGAAGCTTTCTTT.

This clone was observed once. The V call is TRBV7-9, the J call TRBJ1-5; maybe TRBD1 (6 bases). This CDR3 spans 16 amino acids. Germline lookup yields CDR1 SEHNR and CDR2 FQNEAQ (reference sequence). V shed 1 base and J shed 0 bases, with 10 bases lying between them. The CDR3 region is CASSLGQVDSNQPQHF. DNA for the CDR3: TGTGCCAGCAGCTTAGGACAGGTTGATAGCAATCAGCCCCAGCATTTT. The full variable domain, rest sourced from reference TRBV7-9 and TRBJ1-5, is DTGVSQNPRHKITKRGQNVTFRCDPISEHNRLYWYRQTLGQGPEFLTYFQNEAQLEKSRLLSDRFSAERPKGSFSTLEIQRTEQGDSAMYLCASSLGQVDSNQPQHFGDGTRLSIL.

The CDR3 spells CASSQERQTDEKLFF. CDR3 DNA sequence: TGTGCCAGCAGCCAAGAGAGACAGACGGATGAAAAACTGTTTTTT. The gene calls are TRBV3-1 (or the pseudogene TRBV3-2) and TRBJ1-4, with TRBD1 as a possible D gene (5 bases). This CDR3 spans 15 amino acids. The V end was cut by 0 bases, the J end by 6 bases, with 11 bases between. CDR1 is LGHDT, CDR2 YNNKEL, per germline (reference sequence).

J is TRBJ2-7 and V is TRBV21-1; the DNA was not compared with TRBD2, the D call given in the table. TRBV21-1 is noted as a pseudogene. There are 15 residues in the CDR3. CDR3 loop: CASSKGGRCGHEQYF. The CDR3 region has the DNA TGTGCCAGCAGCAAAGGGGGGAGGTGTGGTCACGAGCAGTACTTC.

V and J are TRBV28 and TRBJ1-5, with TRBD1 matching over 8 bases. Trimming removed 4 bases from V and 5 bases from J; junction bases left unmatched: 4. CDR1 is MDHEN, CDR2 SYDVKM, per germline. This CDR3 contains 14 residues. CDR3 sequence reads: CASSWDRTYQPQHF. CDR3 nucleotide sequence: TGTGCCAGCAGTTGGGACAGGACCTATCAGCCCCAGCATTTT.

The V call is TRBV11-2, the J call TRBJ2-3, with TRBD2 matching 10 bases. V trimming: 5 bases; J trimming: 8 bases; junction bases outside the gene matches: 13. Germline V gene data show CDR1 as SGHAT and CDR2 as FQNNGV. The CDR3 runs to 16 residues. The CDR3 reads CASSEGLARPGLTQYF. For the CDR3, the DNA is TGTGCCAGCAGCGAGGGACTAGCGAGACCCGGTCTTACGCAGTATTTT.

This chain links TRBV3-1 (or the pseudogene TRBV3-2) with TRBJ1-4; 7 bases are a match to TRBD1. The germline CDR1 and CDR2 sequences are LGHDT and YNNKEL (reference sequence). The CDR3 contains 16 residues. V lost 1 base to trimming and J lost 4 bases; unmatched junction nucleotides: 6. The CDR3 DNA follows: TGTGCCAGCAGCCAAGCGAGGGACAGCGGTAATGAAAAACTGTTTTTT. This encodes CASSQARDSGNEKLFF.

CDR3 DNA sequence: TGTGCCAGCAGCTTAGTTAACATAAACTCTGGAAACACCATATATTTT. Translating gives CASSLVNINSGNTIYF. This rearrangement joins TRBV7-9 to TRBJ1-3; D gene uncertain. V was shortened by 1 base and J by 0 bases, with 10 bases between the two germline ends. This CDR3 spans 16 amino acids. Germline CDR1 SEHNR, CDR2 FQNEAQ (reference sequence).

Here the CDR3 DNA reads TGTGCCAGCAGTTACGGGACAGGGGGCGAAAAACTGTTTTTT. This encodes CASSYGTGGEKLFF. The V and J genes are TRBV6-5 and TRBJ1-4; the match to TRBD1 covers 12 bases. V dropped 2 bases and J dropped 8; count of bases not matched to a gene: 0. The CDR3 spans 14 residues. Germline V gene data show CDR1 as MNHEY and CDR2 as SVGAGI.

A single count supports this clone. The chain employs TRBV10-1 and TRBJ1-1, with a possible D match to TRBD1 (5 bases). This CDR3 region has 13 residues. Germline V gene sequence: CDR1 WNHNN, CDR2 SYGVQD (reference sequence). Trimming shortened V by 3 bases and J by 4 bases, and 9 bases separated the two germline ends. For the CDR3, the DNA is TGCGCCAGCAGTGATCCTGGGGCCACTGAAGCTTTCTTT. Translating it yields CASSDPGATEAFF.

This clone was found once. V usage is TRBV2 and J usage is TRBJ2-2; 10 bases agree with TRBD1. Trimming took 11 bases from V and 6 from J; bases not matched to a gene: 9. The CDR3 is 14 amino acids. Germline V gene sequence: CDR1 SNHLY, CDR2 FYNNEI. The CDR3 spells CAGTGTGASGELFF. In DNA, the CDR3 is TGTGCCGGGACTGGGACAGGGGCGTCCGGGGAGCTGTTTTTT. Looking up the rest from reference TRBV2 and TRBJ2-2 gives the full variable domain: EPEVTQTPSHQVTQMGQEVILRCVPISNHLYFYWYRQILGQKVEFLVSFYNNEISEKSEIFDDQFSVERPDGSNFTLKIRSTKLEDSAMYFCAGTGTGASGELFFGEGSRLTVL.

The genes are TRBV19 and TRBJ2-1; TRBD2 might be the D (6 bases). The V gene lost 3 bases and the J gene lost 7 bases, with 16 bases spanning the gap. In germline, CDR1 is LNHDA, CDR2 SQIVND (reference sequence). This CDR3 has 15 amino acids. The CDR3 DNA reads TGTGCCAGTAGTATGGGGAGGTCTGGTGGAAATGAGCAGTTCTTC. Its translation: CASSMGRSGGNEQFF.

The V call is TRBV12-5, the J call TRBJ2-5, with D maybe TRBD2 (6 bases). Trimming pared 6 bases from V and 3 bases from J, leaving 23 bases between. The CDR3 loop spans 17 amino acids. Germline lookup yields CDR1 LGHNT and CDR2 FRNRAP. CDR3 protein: CASGLDGGTSFKETQYF. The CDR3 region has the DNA TGTGCTAGTGGCCTGGATGGCGGGACTTCATTTAAAGAGACCCAGTACTTC.

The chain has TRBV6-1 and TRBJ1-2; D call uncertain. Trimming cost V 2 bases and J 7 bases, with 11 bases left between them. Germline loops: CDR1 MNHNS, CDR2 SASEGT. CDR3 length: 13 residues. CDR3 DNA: TGTGCCAGCAGTGAATACGGGGTTACTGGCTACACCTTC. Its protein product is CASSEYGVTGYTF.

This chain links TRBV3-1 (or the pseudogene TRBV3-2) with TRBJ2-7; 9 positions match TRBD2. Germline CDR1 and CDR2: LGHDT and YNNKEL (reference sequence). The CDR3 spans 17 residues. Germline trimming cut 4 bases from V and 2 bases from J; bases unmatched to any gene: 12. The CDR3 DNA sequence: TGTGCCAGCAGCCGAGCCGGGACTAGCATGTCTCCCTACGAGCAGTACTTC. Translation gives CASSRAGTSMSPYEQYF.

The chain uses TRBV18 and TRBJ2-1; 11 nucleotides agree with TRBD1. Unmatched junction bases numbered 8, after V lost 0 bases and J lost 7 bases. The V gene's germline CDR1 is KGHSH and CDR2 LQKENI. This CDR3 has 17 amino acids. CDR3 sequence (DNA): TGTGCCAGCTCACCACCGATGGGACAGGGGGATGTGAATGAGCAGTTCTTC. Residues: CASSPPMGQGDVNEQFF.

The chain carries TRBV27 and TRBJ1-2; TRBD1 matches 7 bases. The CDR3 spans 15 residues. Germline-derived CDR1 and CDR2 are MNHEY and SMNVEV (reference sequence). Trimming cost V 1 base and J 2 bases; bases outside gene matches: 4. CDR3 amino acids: CASSLYRDSNYGYTF. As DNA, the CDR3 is TGTGCCAGCAGTTTATACAGGGACAGCAACTATGGCTACACCTTC.

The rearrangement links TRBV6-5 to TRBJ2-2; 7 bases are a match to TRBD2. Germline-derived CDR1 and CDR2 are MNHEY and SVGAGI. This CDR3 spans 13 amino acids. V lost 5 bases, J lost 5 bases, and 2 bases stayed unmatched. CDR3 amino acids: CASSLSGTGELFF. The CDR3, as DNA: TGTGCCAGCAGTCTTAGCGGGACCGGGGAGCTGTTTTTT.

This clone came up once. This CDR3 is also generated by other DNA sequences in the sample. The CDR3 nucleotides are TGTGCCAGCAGCTCCTTAGCGGGAGGGCCTGACACCGGGGAGCTGTTTTTT. This gives the protein CASSSLAGGPDTGELFF. This chain links TRBV7-3 with TRBJ2-2; the match to TRBD2 covers 11 bases. CDR1 and CDR2 from the germline V gene are SGHTA and FQGTGA. J gave up 3 bases and V 4 bases, and 7 bases lay outside the gene matches. This CDR3 is 17 amino acids long.